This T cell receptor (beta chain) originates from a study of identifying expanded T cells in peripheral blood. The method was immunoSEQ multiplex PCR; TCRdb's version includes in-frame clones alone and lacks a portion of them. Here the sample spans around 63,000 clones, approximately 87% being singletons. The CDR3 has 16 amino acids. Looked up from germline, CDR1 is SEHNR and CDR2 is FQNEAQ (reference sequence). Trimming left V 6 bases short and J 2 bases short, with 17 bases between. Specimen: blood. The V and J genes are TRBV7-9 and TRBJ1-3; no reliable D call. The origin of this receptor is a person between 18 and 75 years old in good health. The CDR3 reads CASSPLGAGAGNTIYF. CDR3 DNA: TGTGCCAGCAGTCCTCTTGGCGCCGGGGCTGGAAACACCATATATTTT.